Each of the 18 T cell receptor beta chains below was sequenced from the same sample in a study of cytomegalovirus exposure and HLA in healthy donors. Assay: immunoSEQ multiplex PCR; the TCRdb copy retains only in-frame clones and omits some. The data show roughly 220,000 clones, with over 80% seen just once and about 1% held by the top ten. The sequenced material came from PBMCs. The receptors derive from a woman under 30 in good health and CMV-seronegative.

This rearrangement joins TRBV28 to TRBJ2-6; the D is unclear. The V gene's germline CDR1 is MDHEN and CDR2 SYDVKM. The CDR3 is 14 residues long. V gave up 2 bases and J gave up 1 base, with 3 bases separating them. The CDR3 nucleotides are TGTGCCAGCAGTTTACCTTCTGGGGCCAACGTCCTGACTTTC. Translated, it gives CASSLPSGANVLTF.

The chain uses TRBV5-1 and TRBJ2-2, with a tentative D call TRBD1 (6 bases). The CDR3 loop spans 13 amino acids. The germline V and J ends were trimmed by 7 bases and 6 bases, with 13 bases remaining between them. Germline CDR1 SGHRS, CDR2 YFSETQ. CDR3 sequence: CASGRTGSGELFF. In nucleotides, the CDR3 is TGCGCCAGCGGACGAACAGGGTCCGGGGAGCTGTTTTTT.

The chain uses TRBV29-1 and TRBJ2-2; 8 nucleotides agree with TRBD1. The CDR3 sequence is 15 residues long. The germline V gene has CDR1 SQVTM and CDR2 ANQGSEA. The V gene end was trimmed by 2 bases and the J gene end by 1 base; junction bases not matched to a gene: 3. CDR3 region: CSVERTGLNTGELFF. CDR3 sequence (DNA): TGCAGCGTTGAAAGGACAGGGTTGAACACCGGGGAGCTGTTTTTT.

The chain links TRBV7-2 to TRBJ2-4; D gene unclear. The V end lost 5 bases, the J end lost 0 bases, and 8 bases lay between the germline ends. Germline values: CDR1 SGHTA, CDR2 FQGNSA. CDR3 length equals 14 residues. The CDR3 DNA reads TGTGCCAGCAGCCCCCTTCTAGCCAAAAACATTCAGTACTTC. Its protein is CASSPLLAKNIQYF.

This chain uses TRBV27 with TRBJ2-7; D may be TRBD2 (6 bases). V lost 3 bases, J lost 2 bases, and 14 bases lay in between. CDR3 size: 15 residues. Per the germline V gene, CDR1 is MNHEY and CDR2 is SMNVEV (reference sequence). This CDR3 is CASSFSLAPTYEQYF. The CDR3 coding sequence is TGTGCCAGCAGTTTTTCACTAGCCCCAACCTACGAGCAGTACTTC.

This chain joins TRBV19 and TRBJ1-2; D is possibly TRBD1 (5 bases). Per the germline V gene, CDR1 is LNHDA and CDR2 is SQIVND (reference sequence). V was clipped by 3 bases and J by 6 bases, with 11 bases between them. The CDR3 has 13 residues. The DNA of the CDR3 is TGTGCCAGTAGTATCCCCCAGGGCAATGGCTACACCTTC. Its protein is CASSIPQGNGYTF.

The chain combines TRBV11-2 with TRBJ2-7, with TRBD2 matching 7 bases. This CDR3 region has 13 residues. Per the germline V gene, CDR1 is SGHAT and CDR2 is FQNNGV. V lost 0 bases to trimming and J lost 9 bases; unmatched junction nucleotides: 5. CDR3 residues: CASSLDSRGGQYF. The CDR3 bases are TGTGCCAGCAGCTTAGATAGCCGCGGGGGGCAGTACTTC.

This rearrangement joins TRBV5-1 to TRBJ2-7; 9 bases are shared with TRBD2. Germline V gives CDR1 SGHRS, CDR2 YFSETQ. J was trimmed by 4 bases and V by 4 bases; bases with no gene match: 12. The CDR3 runs 16 residues. CDR3: CASSVSSSGTRYEQYF. DNA for the CDR3: TGCGCCAGCAGCGTGTCCTCTAGCGGGACTCGATACGAGCAGTACTTC.

The chain uses TRBV27 and TRBJ1-1, with D hard to call. This CDR3 spans 13 amino acids. V was cut by 2 bases and J by 3 bases, with 7 bases left in between. Germline V lookup: CDR1 MNHEY, CDR2 SMNVEV (reference sequence). The CDR3 DNA reads TGTGCCAGCAGTTTAAGGCAGGACACTGAAGCTTTCTTT. The encoded protein is CASSLRQDTEAFF.

This clone was found once. The chain recombines TRBV4-1 with TRBJ2-7; unclear D gene. Trimming pared 1 base from V and 2 bases from J, leaving 9 bases between. The CDR3 spans 14 residues. Germline CDR1 reads MGHRA; CDR2 reads YSYEKL. The CDR3 DNA is TGCGCCAGCAGCCAAGGGGTGACAACCTACGAGCAGTACTTC. As protein: CASSQGVTTYEQYF.

The rearrangement joins TRBV10-3 to TRBJ2-5; 7 bases match TRBD1. Trimming at V came to 4 bases and at J to 0 bases, leaving 2 bases not matched to a gene. The CDR3 extends over 14 amino acids. Germline V gene lookup returns CDR1 ENHRY and CDR2 SYGVKD. The chain's CDR3 is CAISGDRNQETQYF. The CDR3 DNA reads as TGTGCCATCAGTGGGGACAGAAACCAAGAGACCCAGTACTTC.

The V gene is TRBV2, the J gene TRBJ1-3; no firm D call. The CDR3 is made up of 12 amino acids. Germline CDR1 is SNHLY and CDR2 is FYNNEI. The ends were cut back, 8 bases at V and 4 bases at J, with 9 bases in the middle. The CDR3 is CASGRLGNTIYF. The CDR3 nucleotides read TGTGCCAGCGGGAGGTTAGGAAACACCATATATTTT.

The chain links TRBV10-1 to TRBJ1-2; D gene uncertain. Between the trimmed V and J ends, which lost 4 bases and 5 bases, there was a span of 14 bases. The germline gives CDR1 WNHNN, CDR2 SYGVQD (reference sequence). The CDR3 length is 14 residues. The CDR3 sequence is CASSGAGLNYGYTF. The CDR3 bases are TGCGCCAGCAGTGGTGCAGGACTCAATTATGGCTACACCTTC.

This chain links TRBV7-2 with TRBJ2-7, with D possibly matching TRBD2 (7 bases). The CDR3 consists of 14 residues. V was shortened by 6 bases and J by 1 base, with 13 bases between the two germline ends. CDR1 and CDR2 from the germline V gene are SGHTA and FQGNSA. CDR3 loop: CASRRGGGSYEQYF. CDR3 nucleotides: TGTGCCAGCAGAAGGGGGGGCGGATCCTACGAGCAGTACTTC.

The chain recombines TRBV11-2 with TRBJ1-4; no clear D gene. CDR1 and CDR2 (germline): SGHAT, FQNNGV. There are 12 residues in the CDR3. The germline V and J ends were trimmed by 3 bases and 6 bases, with 5 bases remaining between them. CDR3 nucleotide sequence: TGTGCCAGCAGCTTGCGTGATGAAAAACTGTTTTTT. It yields the protein CASSLRDEKLFF.

This clone was seen once. The chain joins TRBV7-2 to TRBJ1-1, with unresolved D. The CDR3 runs to 13 residues. Trimming took 1 base from V and 5 from J, leaving 8 bases between them. The germline V gene has CDR1 SGHTA and CDR2 FQGNSA. The CDR3 sequence: CASSLGGSTEAFF. The CDR3 DNA follows: TGTGCCAGCAGCTTAGGAGGGAGTACTGAAGCTTTCTTT.

The CDR3 region is CASSFSGTYYNEQFF. CDR3 DNA sequence: TGCGCCAGCAGCTTCAGCGGGACTTACTACAATGAGCAGTTCTTC. The V gene is TRBV5-1, the J gene TRBJ2-1; 7 positions agree with TRBD2. J was trimmed by 3 bases and V by 2 bases; bases with no gene match: 5. The CDR3 has 15 residues. In germline, CDR1 is SGHRS, CDR2 YFSETQ.

The gene calls are TRBV7-2 and TRBJ2-2; D perhaps matches TRBD2 (6 bases). This CDR3 is built from 14 residues. V gave up 3 bases and J gave up 7 bases, with 12 bases separating them. Germline-derived CDR1 and CDR2 are SGHTA and FQGNSA. This chain's CDR3 is CASSFMVEGGELFF. CDR3 sequence (DNA): TGTGCCAGCAGCTTCATGGTGGAGGGCGGGGAGCTGTTTTTT.